A selection of T cell receptor beta chains follows, all from one sample in a study of CD8 T cells in ankylosing spondylitis. Each CDR3 protein is one row after TCRdb ran MiXCR on the 5' RACE reads. The sample comprises around 320,000 distinct CDR3 sequences, roughly 20% of which are singletons, and 3.5% rests with the top ten. Sequencing input: blood, either unsorted or a sorted T cell fraction (not recorded which). These receptors came from a female donor with ankylosing spondylitis or in good health (not recorded which). The CDR3 runs from the conserved cysteine through the conserved F or W. The order of the fields is V gene, CDR3 protein.

v_call: TRBV4-2
cdr3_aa: CASQSSYNEQFF

v_call: TRBV20-1
cdr3_aa: CSARVRTSYEQYF

v_call: TRBV7-2
cdr3_aa: CASSSDYTEAFF

v_call: TRBV29-1
cdr3_aa: CSVGYLLRDTEAFF

v_call: TRBV11-1
cdr3_aa: CASSIDRGPNEKLFF

v_call: TRBV10-3
cdr3_aa: CATQGYSNQPQHF

v_call: TRBV5-1
cdr3_aa: CASSFRGSEETQYF

v_call: TRBV29-1
cdr3_aa: CSVEVVAGAVQYF

v_call: TRBV29-1
cdr3_aa: CSVMLGQGNEKLFF

v_call: TRBV13
cdr3_aa: CASSFGLLLNEQFF

v_call: TRBV20-1
cdr3_aa: CSARPRTSGRAYEQYF

v_call: TRBV20-1
cdr3_aa: CSAGTSGIYNEQFF

v_call: TRBV5-1
cdr3_aa: CASTRTSGAYEQYF

v_call: TRBV12-3/TRBV12-4
cdr3_aa: CASSLQGLEAFF

v_call: TRBV18
cdr3_aa: CASSTGTQAYEQYF

v_call: TRBV6-1
cdr3_aa: CASSGYTGELFF

v_call: TRBV19
cdr3_aa: CASSNFSGAFTQETQYF

v_call: TRBV6-5
cdr3_aa: CASSSLYNEQFF

v_call: TRBV10-1
cdr3_aa: CASSESGLAESEKLFF

v_call: TRBV20-1
cdr3_aa: CSAKNYGLAGSYNEQFF

v_call: TRBV5-1
cdr3_aa: CASRGQGGLEQYF

v_call: TRBV29-1
cdr3_aa: CSVGESYGYTF

v_call: TRBV5-5
cdr3_aa: CASTAPSGVNEQFF

v_call: TRBV6-2/TRBV6-3
cdr3_aa: CASRPQTDEQFF